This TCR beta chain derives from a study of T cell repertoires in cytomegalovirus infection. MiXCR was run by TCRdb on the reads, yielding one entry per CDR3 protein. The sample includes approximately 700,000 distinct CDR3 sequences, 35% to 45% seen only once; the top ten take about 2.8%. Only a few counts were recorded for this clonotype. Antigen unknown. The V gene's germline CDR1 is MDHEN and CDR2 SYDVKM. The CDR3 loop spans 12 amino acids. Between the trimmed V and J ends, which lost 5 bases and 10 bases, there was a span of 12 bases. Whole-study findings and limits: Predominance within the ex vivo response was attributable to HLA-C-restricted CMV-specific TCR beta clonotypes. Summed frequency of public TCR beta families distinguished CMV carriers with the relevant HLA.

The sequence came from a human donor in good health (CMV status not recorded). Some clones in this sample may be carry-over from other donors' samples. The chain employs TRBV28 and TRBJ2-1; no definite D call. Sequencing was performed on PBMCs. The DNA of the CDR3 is TGTGCCAGCAGTCCCCTCCCGTGGGAGCAGTTCTTC. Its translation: CASSPLPWEQFF.